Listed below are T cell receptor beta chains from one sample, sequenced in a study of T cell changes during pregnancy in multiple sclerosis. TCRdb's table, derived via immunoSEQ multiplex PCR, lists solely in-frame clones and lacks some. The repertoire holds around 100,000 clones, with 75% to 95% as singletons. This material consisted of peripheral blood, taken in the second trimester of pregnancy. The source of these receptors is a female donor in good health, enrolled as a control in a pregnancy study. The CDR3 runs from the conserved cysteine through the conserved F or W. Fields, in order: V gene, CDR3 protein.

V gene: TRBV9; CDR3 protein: CASSGPDGGETQYF
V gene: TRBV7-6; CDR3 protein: CASSSPTEVKLFF
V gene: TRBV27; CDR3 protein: CASSTLAGGYNEQFF
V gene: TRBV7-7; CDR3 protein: CASSPRDMDEQYF
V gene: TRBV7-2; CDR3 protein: CASSLAPGGNYYNEQFF
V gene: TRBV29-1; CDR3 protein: CSNLRPTGGATEAFF
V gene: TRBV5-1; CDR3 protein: CASSLERLITDTQYF
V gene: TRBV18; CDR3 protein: CASSTRRGQNNSPLHF
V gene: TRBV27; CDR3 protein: CASSSYRDRYYGYTF
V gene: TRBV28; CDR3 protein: CASSLLGGNGIGYTF
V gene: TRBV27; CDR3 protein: CASSSSGATSTDTQYF
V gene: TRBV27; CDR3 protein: CASSYTPHGLSTQYF
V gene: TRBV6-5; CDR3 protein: CASTKGVGGYTF
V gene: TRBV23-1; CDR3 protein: CASSPPTPAHGYTF
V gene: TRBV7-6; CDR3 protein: CASSFGLAGGSNTGELFF
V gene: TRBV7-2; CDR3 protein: CASSLGSPRDYGYTF
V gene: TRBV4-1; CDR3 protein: CASSQDRSGGISYEQYF
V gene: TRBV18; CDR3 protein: CASSGTGVDEQYF
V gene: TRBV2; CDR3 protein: CASISQGSQSTEAFF
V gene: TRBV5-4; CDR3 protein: CASSFAGGISDTQYF
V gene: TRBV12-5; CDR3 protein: CASGLARLAGVKNEQFF
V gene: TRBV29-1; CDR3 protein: CSVELPTGTRIYEQYF
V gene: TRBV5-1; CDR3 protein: CASSRGNPDTSYEQYF
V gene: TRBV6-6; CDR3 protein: CASSSHGQGPYEQYF
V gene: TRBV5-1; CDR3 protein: CASSSIQGFSTDTQYF
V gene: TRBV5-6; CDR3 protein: CASSRTGVNTEAFF
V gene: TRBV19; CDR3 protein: CASSLRGPGESQPQHF
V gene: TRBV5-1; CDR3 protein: CASSPVRSMGDEEAFF
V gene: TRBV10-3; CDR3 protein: CAISGGGMNTEAFF
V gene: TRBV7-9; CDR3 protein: CASSTNGQGLETQYF
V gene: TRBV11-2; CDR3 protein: CASSLLQGKGNTIYF
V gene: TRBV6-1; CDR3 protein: CASSGAGQGRQPQHF
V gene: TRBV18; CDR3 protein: CASSPLGGPNTEAFF
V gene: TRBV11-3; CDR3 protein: CASSQQGSYNEQFF
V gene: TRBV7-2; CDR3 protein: CASSFQQGASYEQYF
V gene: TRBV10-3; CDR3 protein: CATSRLAEQETQYF
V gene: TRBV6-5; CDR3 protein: CASSYDNGLEGTQYF
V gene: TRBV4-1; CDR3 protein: CASSQGQRYGYTF
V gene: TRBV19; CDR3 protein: CASSPLQGWRQGANTEAFF
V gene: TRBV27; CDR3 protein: CASSLDRDYGYTF
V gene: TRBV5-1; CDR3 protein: CASSLDPGGSTGELFF
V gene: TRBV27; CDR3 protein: CASSLRSGGGQEAQYF
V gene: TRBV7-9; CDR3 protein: CASGLPDRLKEELFF
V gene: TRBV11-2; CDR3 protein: CASSLVGGVGKLFF
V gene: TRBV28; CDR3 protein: CASLPGPSNQPQHF